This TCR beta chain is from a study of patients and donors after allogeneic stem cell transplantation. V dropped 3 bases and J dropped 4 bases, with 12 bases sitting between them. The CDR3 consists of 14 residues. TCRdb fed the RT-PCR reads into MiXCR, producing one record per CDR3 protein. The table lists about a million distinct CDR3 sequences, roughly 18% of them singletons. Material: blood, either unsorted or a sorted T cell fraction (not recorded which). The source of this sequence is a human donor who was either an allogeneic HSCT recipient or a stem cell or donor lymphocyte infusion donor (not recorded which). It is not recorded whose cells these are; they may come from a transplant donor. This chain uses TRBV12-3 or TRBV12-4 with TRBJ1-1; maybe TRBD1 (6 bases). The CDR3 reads CASSFLQGTTEAFF. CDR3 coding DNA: TGTGCCAGCAGTTTCCTTCAGGGGACCACTGAAGCTTTCTTT.